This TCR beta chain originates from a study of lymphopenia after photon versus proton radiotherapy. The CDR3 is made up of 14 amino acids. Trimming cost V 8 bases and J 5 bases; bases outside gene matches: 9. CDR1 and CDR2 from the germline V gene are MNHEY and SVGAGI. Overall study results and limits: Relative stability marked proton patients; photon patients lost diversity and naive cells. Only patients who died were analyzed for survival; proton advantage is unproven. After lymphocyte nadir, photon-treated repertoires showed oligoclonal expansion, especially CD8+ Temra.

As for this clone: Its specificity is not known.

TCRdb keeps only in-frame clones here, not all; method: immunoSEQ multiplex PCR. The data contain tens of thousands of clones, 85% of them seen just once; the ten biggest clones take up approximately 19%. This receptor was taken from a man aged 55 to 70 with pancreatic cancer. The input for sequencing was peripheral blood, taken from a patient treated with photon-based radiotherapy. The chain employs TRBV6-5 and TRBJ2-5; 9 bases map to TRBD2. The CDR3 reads CASWGLAGLETQYF. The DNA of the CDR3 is TGTGCCAGCTGGGGGCTAGCGGGGTTGGAGACCCAGTACTTC.